This TCR beta chain came from a study of cytomegalovirus exposure and HLA in healthy donors. Whole-study results and caveats: Listed as cytomegalovirus-associated were 150 to 200 TCR beta chains. In a later analysis, at a false discovery rate of 0.05, 16,951 TCR beta sequences were associated with HLA alleles. Earlier results showed most TCR beta V segments being productive about 87% or about 30% of the time.

The CDR3 consists of 13 residues. Trimming cost V 11 bases and J 1 base, with 15 bases left between them. The germline V gene has CDR1 SNHLY and CDR2 FYNNEI. Unrecorded for this donor was the CMV serostatus. The PCR used 60 Vbeta and 13 Jbeta primers. Data came from immunoSEQ multiplex PCR; TCRdb stores just in-frame clones and leaves some out. Here the sample spans about 150,000 clones, about 82% being singletons. Concerning this clone: As yet, its antigen is unknown.

The chain has TRBV2 and TRBJ2-7, with a possible D match to TRBD2 (6 bases). The TCR originated in a man aged 30 to 39 in good health. Material for sequencing was PBMCs. CDR3 bases: TGTGCCTCCCTTTGGCGGGAATCCTACGAGCAGTACTTC. Translated: CASLWRESYEQYF.